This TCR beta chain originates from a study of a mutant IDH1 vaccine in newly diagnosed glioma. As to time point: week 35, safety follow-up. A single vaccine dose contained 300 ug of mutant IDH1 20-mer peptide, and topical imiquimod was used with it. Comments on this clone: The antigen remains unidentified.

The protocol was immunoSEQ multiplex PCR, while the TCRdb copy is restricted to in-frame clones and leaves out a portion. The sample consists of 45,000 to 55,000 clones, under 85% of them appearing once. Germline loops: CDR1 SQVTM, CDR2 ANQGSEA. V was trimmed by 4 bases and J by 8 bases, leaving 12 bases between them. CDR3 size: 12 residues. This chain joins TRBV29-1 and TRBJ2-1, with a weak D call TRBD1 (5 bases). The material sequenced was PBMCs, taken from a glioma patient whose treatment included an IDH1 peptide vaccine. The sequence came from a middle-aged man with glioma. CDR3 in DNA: TGCAGCGTTGTTCCAGGGTTCGATGAGCAGTTCTTC. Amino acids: CSVVPGFDEQFF.